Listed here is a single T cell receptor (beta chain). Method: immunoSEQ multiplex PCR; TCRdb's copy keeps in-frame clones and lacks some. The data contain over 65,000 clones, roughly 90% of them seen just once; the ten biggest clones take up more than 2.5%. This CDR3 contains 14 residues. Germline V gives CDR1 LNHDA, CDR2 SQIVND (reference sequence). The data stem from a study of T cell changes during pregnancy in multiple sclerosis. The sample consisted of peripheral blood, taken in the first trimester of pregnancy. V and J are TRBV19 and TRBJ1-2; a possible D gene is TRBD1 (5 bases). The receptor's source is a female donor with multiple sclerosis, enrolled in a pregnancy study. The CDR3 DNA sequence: TGTGCTAGAAAAGGGGCAAAGCCGTACTATGGCTACACCTTC. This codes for CARKGAKPYYGYTF.